Listed below are T cell receptor beta chains from one sample, sequenced in a study of cytomegalovirus exposure and HLA in healthy donors. Sequenced by immunoSEQ multiplex PCR; TCRdb stores in-frame clones only, minus some. The sample lists approximately 200,000 clones, roughly 79% occurring once. The sample consisted of PBMCs. Every receptor here comes from a man aged 25 to 40 in good health and CMV-seronegative. Each CDR3 is given with its conserved first and last residue.

v_call,j_call,cdr3_aa
TRBV28,TRBJ1-3,CASSLGGTPSGNTIYF
TRBV7-3,TRBJ2-1,CASSPRLQSDEQFF
TRBV7-7,TRBJ2-5,CASSSGETQYF
TRBV28,TRBJ1-1,CASSLEEGLGTEAFF
TRBV11-3,TRBJ2-3,CASSSRTSGVSTDTQYF
TRBV6-1,TRBJ1-2,CASSEDPGQSYGYTF
TRBV5-6,TRBJ2-5,CASSTTGTRQETQYF
TRBV11-2,TRBJ2-7,CASSPTGIYEQYF
TRBV2,TRBJ1-2,CASIPQAPNYGYTF
TRBV5-4,TRBJ1-4,CASRPDGQGREKLFF
TRBV5-1,TRBJ2-2,CASSLAPVGRDTGELFF
TRBV7-2,TRBJ2-3,CASSQHNVDTQYF
TRBV5-1,TRBJ2-7,CASRGTGGYEQYF
TRBV19,TRBJ2-7,CASRRTGAFNEQYF
TRBV6-1,TRBJ2-7,CASRLTGGSYEQYF
TRBV7-9,TRBJ2-1,CASTLRTRGSYNEQFF
TRBV5-1,TRBJ2-7,CASSLGTANYEQYF
TRBV5-1,TRBJ2-6,CASSLESQSSGANVLTF
TRBV7-8,TRBJ1-5,CASSFGTTNQPQHF
TRBV19,TRBJ2-2,CASSRNSGITGELFF
TRBV18,TRBJ1-3,CASSPRDNPGNTIYF
TRBV9,TRBJ2-5,CASSVALRGQETQYF
TRBV5-1,TRBJ2-1,CASSPSPGLAGVGGAVYNEQFF
TRBV11-2,TRBJ2-7,CASSTTGTGGYEQYF
TRBV6-5,TRBJ2-5,CASSYSAGQETQYF
TRBV2,TRBJ1-1,CASSEARGLTLNTEAFF
TRBV9,TRBJ2-3,CASSVESGSIYADTQYF
TRBV29-1,TRBJ2-5,CSVEEDRGETQYF
TRBV2,TRBJ1-1,CASRSTVEAFF
TRBV6-1,TRBJ2-1,CASNLDREYNEQFF
TRBV2,TRBJ2-5,CASSEGAETQYF
TRBV19,TRBJ1-5,CASTPGQYNQPQHF
TRBV28,TRBJ1-2,CASRPQGGYGYTF
TRBV28,TRBJ2-7,CASSETSGPREQYF